The next 16 T cell receptor beta chains were all read from a single sample in a study of cytomegalovirus exposure and HLA in healthy donors (dated by TCRdb to about 2017). The receptor library was made with the immunoSEQ multiplex PCR assay. Imported from immuneACCESS, the table was reduced by TCRdb to in-frame sequences with V and J called. These copies leave out some clones; in studies compared against another copy, an unresolved V gene accounts for under half, and the cause of the remainder is not known. The sample profile shows roughly 100,000 clones; around 87% of them were found once. Jointly, the top ten make up 4% to 4.5% of the sample. Sequenced input: PBMCs. These receptors all come from a young woman in good health and CMV-seropositive.

The chain employs TRBV15 and TRBJ2-2, with 10 bases lining up with TRBD1. The germline gives CDR1 LNHNV, CDR2 YYDKDF (reference sequence). The CDR3 has 18 amino acids. J gave up 6 bases and V 0 bases, and 10 bases lay outside the gene matches. The CDR3 DNA follows: TGTGCCACCAGCAGAGATGGGCCGGGACAGGGGTACCCCGGGGAGCTGTTTTTT. Protein sequence: CATSRDGPGQGYPGELFF.

The chain links TRBV7-8 to TRBJ1-1, with TRBD1 as a possible D gene (5 bases). Germline loops: CDR1 SGHVS, CDR2 FQNEAQ. The CDR3 length is 18 residues. Trimming pared 0 bases from V and 7 bases from J, leaving 24 bases between. The CDR3 nucleotides read TGTGCCAGCAGCTTAGCGCTGTTCCACAACCATAAGACAGTTGAAGCTTTCTTT. It translates to CASSLALFHNHKTVEAFF.

This chain joins TRBV4-1 and TRBJ2-7, with unresolved D. The CDR3 is 15 amino acids. The V gene's germline CDR1 is MGHRA and CDR2 YSYEKL. V gave up 4 bases and J gave up 2 bases, with 15 bases separating them. The CDR3 bases are TGCGCCAGCAGCCTCAAGGTGGGCAATACCTACGAGCAGTACTTC. Encoded protein: CASSLKVGNTYEQYF.

The chain joins TRBV11-3 to TRBJ1-2, with 8 bases that match TRBD1. Germline-derived CDR1 and CDR2 are SGHNT and YENEEA. CDR3 length: 14 residues. J lost 2 bases, V lost 5 bases, and 4 bases had no gene match. This CDR3 is CASSPGQGNYGYTF. The CDR3 bases are TGTGCCAGCAGCCCAGGACAGGGAAACTATGGCTACACCTTC.

This clone was seen a handful of times. The chain has TRBV27 and TRBJ2-7, with D perhaps matching TRBD1 (6 bases). Germline CDR1 and CDR2: MNHEY and SMNVEV (reference sequence). Trimming cost V 5 bases and J 5 bases, with 19 bases left between them. There are 15 residues in the CDR3. The CDR3 DNA reads TGTGCCAGCAGTACCCTTCAGGGGATTAGGGACGAGCAGTACTTC. Amino acid sequence: CASSTLQGIRDEQYF.

A note on this clone: The same CDR3 can be traced to other DNA sequences in this sample. The chain is built from TRBV11-3 and TRBJ2-1; no reliable D call. The V end lost 1 base, the J end lost 2 bases, and 6 bases lay between the germline ends. CDR3 length: 14 residues. CDR1 is SGHNT and CDR2 is YENEEA in the germline V gene. CDR3 coding DNA: TGTGCCAGCAGCTTAGGGCTTGCCTACAATGAGCAGTTCTTC. Translating it yields CASSLGLAYNEQFF.

The chain has TRBV18 and TRBJ2-2, with 7 bases identical to TRBD2. Per the germline V gene, CDR1 is KGHSH and CDR2 is LQKENI. The CDR3 consists of 15 residues. V was pared by 5 bases and J by 1 base, with 4 bases of the junction left unmatched. The CDR3 protein is CASSGLGQNTGELFF. DNA for the CDR3: TGTGCCAGCTCAGGACTAGGGCAGAACACCGGGGAGCTGTTTTTT.

The rearrangement links TRBV25-1 to TRBJ2-5, with D perhaps matching TRBD2 (5 bases). Looked up from germline, CDR1 is MGHDK and CDR2 is SYGVNS. The CDR3 has 14 amino acids. V was cut by 3 bases and J by 2 bases, with 10 bases left in between. In DNA, the CDR3 is TGTGCCAGCAGTGAGCAAGGGAGTCAAGAGACCCAGTACTTC. It is translated as CASSEQGSQETQYF.

This chain links TRBV7-8 with TRBJ1-4, with D hard to call. V lost 5 bases and J lost 0, with 10 bases in between. The length of the CDR3 is 15 residues. Germline loops: CDR1 SGHVS, CDR2 FQNEAQ. In nucleotides, the CDR3 is TGTGCCAGCAGCCCGGCGGACTCAACTAATGAAAAACTGTTTTTT. It encodes CASSPADSTNEKLFF.

This chain connects TRBV5-6 to TRBJ2-2; weak D call: TRBD1 (6 bases). Germline CDR1 and CDR2: SGHDT and YYEEEE. Trimming removed 3 bases at V and 7 bases at J, with 16 bases between. The CDR3 covers 15 residues. The CDR3 nucleotides are TGTGCCAGCAGCTGGAGACAGGCGCTCTACGGGGAGCTGTTTTTT. Protein: CASSWRQALYGELFF.

The chain couples TRBV5-6 to TRBJ1-6; 7 bases line up with TRBD1. CDR3 length: 13 amino acids. Per the germline V gene, CDR1 is SGHDT and CDR2 is YYEEEE. V lost 4 bases, J lost 10 bases, and 5 bases stayed unmatched. CDR3 DNA: TGTGCCAGCAGCCGGGACAGTCGGTCACCCCTCCACTTT. Its protein is CASSRDSRSPLHF.

In its sample, this clone was seen once. The rearrangement links TRBV27 to TRBJ2-4; D is perhaps TRBD2 (5 bases). V was shortened by 4 bases and J by 4 bases, with 11 bases between the two germline ends. The length of the CDR3 is 14 residues. Germline V lookup: CDR1 MNHEY, CDR2 SMNVEV (reference sequence). CDR3 residues: CASSSPTGKNIQYF. CDR3 coding DNA: TGTGCCAGCAGTTCCCCCACGGGAAAAAACATTCAGTACTTC.

This chain links TRBV10-2 with TRBJ2-5, with 8 positions matching TRBD2. The germline gives CDR1 WSHSY, CDR2 SAAADI. Unmatched junction bases numbered 16, after V lost 8 bases and J lost 2 bases. CDR3 length: 17 residues. CDR3 in DNA: TGCGCCAGCGGGATTCTCAGCGGGGGATCGGGTCAAGAGACCCAGTACTTC. Translating gives CASGILSGGSGQETQYF.

The table lists this clone with a few counts. This chain links TRBV5-4 with TRBJ2-7; 12 positions match TRBD2. Losses at the gene ends were 0 bases for V and 2 bases for J; bases not matched to a gene: 0. The germline gives CDR1 SGHNT, CDR2 YYREEE (reference sequence). This CDR3 has 15 amino acids. The CDR3 here is CASSLASGGAYEQYF. The CDR3 bases are TGTGCCAGCAGCTTGGCTAGCGGGGGGGCCTACGAGCAGTACTTC.

In its sample, this clone was seen once. The V and J genes are TRBV7-3 and TRBJ1-1; D gene ambiguous. This CDR3 has 13 amino acids. CDR1 and CDR2 (germline): SGHTA, FQGTGA. Deletions cut 5 bases from V and 3 bases from J, with 10 bases between. The CDR3: CASSPAQHTEAFF. CDR3 nucleotide sequence: TGTGCCAGCAGCCCGGCACAGCACACTGAAGCTTTCTTT.

The rearrangement uses TRBV11-3 and TRBJ2-3, with D possibly matching TRBD2 (5 bases). Germline CDR1 is SGHNT and CDR2 is YENEEA. This CDR3 comprises 14 residues. V lost 6 bases and J lost 5, with 15 bases in between. CDR3 bases: TGTGCCAGCAGTACTAGGGATTATGTAGATACGCAGTATTTT. It is translated as CASSTRDYVDTQYF.